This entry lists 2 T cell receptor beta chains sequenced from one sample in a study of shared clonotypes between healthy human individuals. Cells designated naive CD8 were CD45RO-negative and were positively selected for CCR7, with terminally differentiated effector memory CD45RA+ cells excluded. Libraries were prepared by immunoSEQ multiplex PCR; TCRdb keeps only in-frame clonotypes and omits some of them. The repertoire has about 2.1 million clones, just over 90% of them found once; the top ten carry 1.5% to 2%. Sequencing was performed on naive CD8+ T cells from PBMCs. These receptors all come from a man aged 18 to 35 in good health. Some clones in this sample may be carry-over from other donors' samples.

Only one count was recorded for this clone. CDR3 DNA: TGTGCCAGTAAAGCGGGAGAGGGGCGCGAGCAGTACTTC. Translating gives CASKAGEGREQYF. This chain connects TRBV13 to TRBJ2-7; TRBD2 aligns across 8 bases. The CDR3 spans 13 residues. From germline, CDR1 is PRHDT and CDR2 FYEKMQ (reference sequence). The junction had 10 bases not matched to a gene; V was cut back by 9 bases and J by 6 bases.

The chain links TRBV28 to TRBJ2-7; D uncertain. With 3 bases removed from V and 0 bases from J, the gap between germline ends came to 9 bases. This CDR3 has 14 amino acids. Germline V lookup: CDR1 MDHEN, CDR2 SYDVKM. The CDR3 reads CASSFRLISYEQYF. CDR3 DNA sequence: TGTGCCAGCAGTTTTCGTCTCATCTCCTACGAGCAGTACTTC.